This TCR beta chain was observed in a study of lymphopenia after photon versus proton radiotherapy (dated by TCRdb to between 2019 and 2020). At the level of the whole study: In patients with gastrointestinal tumors who developed high-grade lymphopenia, the study compared the immunological effects of photon radiation therapy with those of proton radiation therapy. The cohort included 20 to 25 patients with gastrointestinal tumors who developed lymphopenia after receiving either photon or proton therapy. The study was designed to characterize how the impact on the immune system differs between the two radiation modalities.

Findings and caveats that apply to the study as a whole: Among patients across the cohort who died, overall survival time showed an inverse correlation with a larger post-nadir drop in TCR diversity. After the lymphocyte count nadir, repertoires from photon-treated patients showed oligoclonal expansion, particularly of CD8+ Temra cells, and this expansion drove the decline in diversity. The survival association was assessed only in patients who died, and better survival with proton therapy was presented by the authors as a possibility rather than a demonstrated result. Proton-treated patients stayed relatively stable during treatment, while photon-treated patients lost naive T cells and TCR diversity and gained effector/memory populations.

Concerning this clone: It has no known antigen specificity. Qualities for individual bases were not recorded, and no much larger clone is one base off.

The protocol used for the library was the immunoSEQ multiplex PCR assay. Deep sequencing of rearranged TCR beta loci, alongside multiparametric flow cytometry, was used to profile T cell repertoires. TCRdb carries this immuneACCESS record with in-frame sequences only. Its versions omit some clonotypes, under half of them owing to an unresolved V gene in the studies checked, with the rest unexplained. The sample table records 25,000 to 30,000 clones; around nine tenths of these occur just once. Around 47% of the sample is held by the ten biggest clonotypes. The sample was peripheral blood, taken from a patient treated with proton-based radiotherapy. This sequence originates from a woman aged 60 to 75 with cholangiocarcinoma. Some clones in this sample may be carry-over from other donors' samples.

Here is the DNA: TGTGCCAGCAGCTGGACCCTTGGGGGCTCGCAAGGCTATGGCTACACCTTC. It is translated as CASSWTLGGSQGYGYTF. Recombination connected TRBV5-8 to TRBJ1-2; the D region possibly corresponds to TRBD1 (6 bases align). CDR1 and CDR2 are read off the germline V gene as SGHTS and YDEGEE. The CDR3 covers 17 residues, taking in both the cysteine and the phenylalanine. Solely the CDR3 DNA is kept, with 51 bases framed from the first base. V loses 3 bases of germline sequence and J loses 4 bases, and the interval between the two ends is 22 bases. Supplemented by the reference TRBV5-8 and TRBJ1-2 proteins around the CDR3, the complete variable domain is EAGVTQSPTHLIKTRGQQATLRCSPISGHTSVYWYQQALGLGLQFLLWYDEGEERNRGNFPPRFSGRQFPNYSSELNVNALELEDSALYLCASSWTLGGSQGYGYTFGSGTRLTVV.